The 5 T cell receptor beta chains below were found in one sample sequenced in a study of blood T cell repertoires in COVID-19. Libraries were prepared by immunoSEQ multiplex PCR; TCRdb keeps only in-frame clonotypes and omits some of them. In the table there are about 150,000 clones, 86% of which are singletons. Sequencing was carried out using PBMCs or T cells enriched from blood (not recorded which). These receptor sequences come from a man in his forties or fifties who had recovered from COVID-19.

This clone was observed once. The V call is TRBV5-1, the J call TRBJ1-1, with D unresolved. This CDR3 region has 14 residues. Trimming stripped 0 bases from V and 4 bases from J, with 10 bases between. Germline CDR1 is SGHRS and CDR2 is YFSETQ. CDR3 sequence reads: CASSLVGVGTEAFF. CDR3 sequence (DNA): TGCGCCAGCAGCTTGGTCGGGGTAGGCACTGAAGCTTTCTTT.

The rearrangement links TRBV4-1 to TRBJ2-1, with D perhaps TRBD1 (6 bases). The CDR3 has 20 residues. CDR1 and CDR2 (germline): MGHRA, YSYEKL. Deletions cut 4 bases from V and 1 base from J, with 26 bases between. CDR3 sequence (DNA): TGCGCCAGCAGCCGAAAAGGGGGTACCGGTCCGGGCCGTTCCTACAATGAGCAGTTCTTC. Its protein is CASSRKGGTGPGRSYNEQFF.

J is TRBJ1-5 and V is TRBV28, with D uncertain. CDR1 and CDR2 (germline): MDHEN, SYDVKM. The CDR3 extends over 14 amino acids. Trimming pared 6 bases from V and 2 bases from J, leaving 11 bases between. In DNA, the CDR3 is TGTGCCAGCAGAGGCCTCGGGGGCAATCAGCCCCAGCATTTT. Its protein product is CASRGLGGNQPQHF.

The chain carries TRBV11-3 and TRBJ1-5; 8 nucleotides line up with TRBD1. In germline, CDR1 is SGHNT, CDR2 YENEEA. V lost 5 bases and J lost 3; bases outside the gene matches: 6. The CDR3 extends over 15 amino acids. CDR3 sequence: CASSQGAFSNQPQHF. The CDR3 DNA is TGTGCCAGCAGCCAGGGGGCCTTCTCCAATCAGCCCCAGCATTTT. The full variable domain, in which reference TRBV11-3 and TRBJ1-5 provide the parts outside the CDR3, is EAGVVQSPRYKIIEKKQPVAFWCNPISGHNTLYWYLQNLGQGPELLIRYENEEAVDDSQLPKDRFSAERLKGVDSTLKIQPAELGDSAVYLCASSQGAFSNQPQHFGDGTRLSIL.

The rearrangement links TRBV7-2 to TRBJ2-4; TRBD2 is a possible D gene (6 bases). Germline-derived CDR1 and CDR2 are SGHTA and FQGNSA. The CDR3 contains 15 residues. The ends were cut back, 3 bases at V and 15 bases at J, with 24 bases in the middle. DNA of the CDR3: TGTGCCAGCAGCTTGCGGGGAAGACTTGGTGAAGTTCCGTACTTC. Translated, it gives CASSLRGRLGEVPYF.